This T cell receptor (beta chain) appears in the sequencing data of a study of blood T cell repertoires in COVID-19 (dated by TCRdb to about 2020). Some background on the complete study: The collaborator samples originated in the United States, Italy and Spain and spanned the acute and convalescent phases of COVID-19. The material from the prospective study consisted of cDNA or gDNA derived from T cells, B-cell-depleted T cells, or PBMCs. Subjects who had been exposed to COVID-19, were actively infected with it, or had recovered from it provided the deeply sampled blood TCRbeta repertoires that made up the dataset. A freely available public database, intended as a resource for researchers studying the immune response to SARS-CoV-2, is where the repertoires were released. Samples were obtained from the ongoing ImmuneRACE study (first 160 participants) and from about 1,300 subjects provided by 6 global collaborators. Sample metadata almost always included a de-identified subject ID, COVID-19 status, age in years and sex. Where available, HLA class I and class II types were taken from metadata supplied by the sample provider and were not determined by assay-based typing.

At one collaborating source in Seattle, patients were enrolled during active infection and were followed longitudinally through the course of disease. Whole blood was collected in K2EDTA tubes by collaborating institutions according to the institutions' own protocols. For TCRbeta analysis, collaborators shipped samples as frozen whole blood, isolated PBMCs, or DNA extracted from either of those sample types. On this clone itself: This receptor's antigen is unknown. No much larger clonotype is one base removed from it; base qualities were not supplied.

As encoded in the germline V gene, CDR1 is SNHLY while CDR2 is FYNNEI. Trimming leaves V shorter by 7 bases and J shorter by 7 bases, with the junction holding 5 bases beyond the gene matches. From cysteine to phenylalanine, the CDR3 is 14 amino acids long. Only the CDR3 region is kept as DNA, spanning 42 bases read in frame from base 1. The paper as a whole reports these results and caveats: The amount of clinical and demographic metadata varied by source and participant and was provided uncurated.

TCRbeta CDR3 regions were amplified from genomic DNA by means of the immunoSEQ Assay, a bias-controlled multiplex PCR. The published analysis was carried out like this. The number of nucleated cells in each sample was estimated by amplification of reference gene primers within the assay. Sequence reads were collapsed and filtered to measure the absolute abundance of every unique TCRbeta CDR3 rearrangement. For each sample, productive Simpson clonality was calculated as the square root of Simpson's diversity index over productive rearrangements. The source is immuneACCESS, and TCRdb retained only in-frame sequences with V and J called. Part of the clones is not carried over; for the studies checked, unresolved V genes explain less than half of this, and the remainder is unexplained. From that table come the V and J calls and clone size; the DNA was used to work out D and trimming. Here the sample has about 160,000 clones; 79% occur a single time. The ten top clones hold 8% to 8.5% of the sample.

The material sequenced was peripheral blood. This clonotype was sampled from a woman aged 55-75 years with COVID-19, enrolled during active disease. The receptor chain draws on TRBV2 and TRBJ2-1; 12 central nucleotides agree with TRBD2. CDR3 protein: CASTLGLAGNEQFF. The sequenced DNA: TGTGCCAGCACCTTGGGACTAGCGGGTAATGAGCAGTTCTTC.